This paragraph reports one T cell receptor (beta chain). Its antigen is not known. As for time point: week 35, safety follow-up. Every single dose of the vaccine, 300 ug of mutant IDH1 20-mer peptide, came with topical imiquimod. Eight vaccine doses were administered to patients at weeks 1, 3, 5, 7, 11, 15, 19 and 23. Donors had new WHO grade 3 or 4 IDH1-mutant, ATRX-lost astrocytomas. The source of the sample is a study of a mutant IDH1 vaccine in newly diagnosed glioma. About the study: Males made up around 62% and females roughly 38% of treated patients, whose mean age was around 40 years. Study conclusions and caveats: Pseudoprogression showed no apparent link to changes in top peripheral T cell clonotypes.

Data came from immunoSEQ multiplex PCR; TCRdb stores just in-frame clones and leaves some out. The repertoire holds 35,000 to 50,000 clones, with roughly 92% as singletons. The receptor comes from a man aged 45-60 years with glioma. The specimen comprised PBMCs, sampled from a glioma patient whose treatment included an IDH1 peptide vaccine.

CDR3 nucleotide sequence: TGCGCCAGCAGCCTCCGGCCCGAAGCCTACGAGCAGTACTTC. This encodes CASSLRPEAYEQYF. This chain joins TRBV5-1 and TRBJ2-7; the D is unclear. Germline V lookup: CDR1 SGHRS, CDR2 YFSETQ. The V end lost 4 bases, the J end lost 2 bases, and 13 bases lay between the germline ends. The length of the CDR3 is 14 residues.